This T cell receptor (beta chain) comes out of a study of T cells in Graves' hyperthyroidism and ophthalmopathy. It was RNA transcripts that yielded the amplified TCR beta CDR3 regions. During a first-round RT-PCR of the TCR CDR3, the HTBI primer set was used. TCRdb recomputed calls from the multiplex PCR reads with MiXCR, one row per CDR3 protein. Of around 250,000 distinct CDR3 sequences listed, 14% to 15% are singletons. Newly diagnosed hyperthyroidism patients aged 18 to 65 years had disease lasting under 2 months. Reasons for excluding patients were uncontrolled infection, other autoimmune disease, pregnancy or lactation. Thyroid ultrasound and orbital computed tomography, with clinical symptoms and serum thyroxine and TRAb, informed diagnoses. Germline V gene lookup returns CDR1 SGHNT and CDR2 YYREEE (reference sequence). This CDR3 comprises 14 residues. Trimming took 0 bases from V and 4 from J, leaving 9 bases between them.

This clonotype was recorded at least ten times. The receptor comes from a woman aged 40-49 years with Graves' hyperthyroidism that later progressed to Graves' ophthalmopathy. The gene calls are TRBV5-4 and TRBJ2-3, with D hard to call. The sequenced sample was blood. CDR3: CASSLVQLADTQYF. In DNA form, the CDR3 reads TGTGCCAGCAGCTTGGTGCAGCTAGCAGATACGCAGTATTTT.